The 22 T cell receptor beta chains given below trace back to one sample, sequenced in a study of blood T cell repertoires in COVID-19. Profiled with immunoSEQ multiplex PCR; TCRdb holds only in-frame clones, not every one. The sample yields 200,000 to 250,000 clones, about nine tenths seen once. The sample comprised peripheral blood. The receptors stem from a woman aged 55-70 years with acute or convalescent COVID-19.

This clone was counted only a few times. The chain couples TRBV2 to TRBJ1-1; the D gene is possibly TRBD1 (6 bases). CDR3 length: 13 residues. Germline assignment: CDR1 SNHLY and CDR2 FYNNEI. The V end was cut by 4 bases, the J end by 4 bases, with 10 bases between. The CDR3 region has the DNA TGTGCCAGCAGTGTCCAGGGGACCACTGAAGCTTTCTTT. It is translated as CASSVQGTTEAFF. Based on the CDR3 plus reference TRBV2 and TRBJ1-1, the full variable domain is EPEVTQTPSHQVTQMGQEVILRCVPISNHLYFYWYRQILGQKVEFLVSFYNNEISEKSEIFDDQFSVERPDGSNFTLKIRSTKLEDSAMYFCASSVQGTTEAFFGQGTRLTVV.

This rearrangement joins TRBV11-2 to TRBJ1-1; D gene ambiguous. The CDR3 loop spans 15 amino acids. CDR1 and CDR2 from the germline V gene are SGHAT and FQNNGV. With 1 base removed from V and 4 bases from J, the gap between germline ends came to 13 bases. The CDR3 protein is CASSLGAGRVTEAFF. Written as DNA, the CDR3 is TGTGCCAGCAGCTTAGGGGCGGGGAGGGTCACTGAAGCTTTCTTT.

The V call is TRBV5-4, the J call TRBJ1-2; D may be TRBD1 (5 bases). Trimming shortened V by 0 bases and J by 4 bases, and 16 bases separated the two germline ends. The CDR3 runs to 16 residues. Germline V gene lookup returns CDR1 SGHNT and CDR2 YYREEE (reference sequence). CDR3 DNA sequence: TGTGCCAGCAGCTTGGATCCGGGACTCACAGCCTATGGCTACACCTTC. Translating gives CASSLDPGLTAYGYTF.

Ten or more counts support this clone. This CDR3 reads CASSYQATGELFF. In DNA form, the CDR3 reads TGTGCCAGCAGTTACCAGGCCACCGGGGAGCTGTTTTTT. This rearrangement joins TRBV27 to TRBJ2-2; D unclear. The germline V gene encodes CDR1 MNHEY and CDR2 SMNVEV (reference sequence). The CDR3 runs to 13 residues. Trimming shortened V by 4 bases and J by 4 bases, and 7 bases separated the two germline ends.

The V and J genes are TRBV28 and TRBJ1-2; TRBD1 is a possible D gene (5 bases). Germline CDR1 reads MDHEN; CDR2 reads SYDVKM. V was cut by 5 bases and J by 2 bases, with 15 bases left in between. This CDR3 region has 15 residues. CDR3 protein: CASSPGGSWNYGYTF. The DNA of the CDR3 is TGTGCCAGCAGTCCGGGGGGGAGTTGGAACTATGGCTACACCTTC.

This chain uses TRBV6-5 with TRBJ2-1, with D hard to call. The CDR3 consists of 12 residues. Trimming stripped 5 bases from V and 1 base from J, with 3 bases between. Looked up from germline, CDR1 is MNHEY and CDR2 is SVGAGI. This chain's CDR3 is CASSQSYNEQFF. In DNA form, the CDR3 reads TGTGCCAGCAGTCAATCCTACAATGAGCAGTTCTTC.

The chain uses TRBV14 and TRBJ1-1; 7 bases map to TRBD1. The germline V gene has CDR1 SGHDN and CDR2 FVKESK. Unmatched junction bases numbered 5, after V lost 0 bases and J lost 1 base. The length of the CDR3 is 16 residues. The CDR3 region has the DNA TGTGCCAGCAGCCAAGATGGCGAGGGGGCGAACACTGAAGCTTTCTTT. It encodes CASSQDGEGANTEAFF. Looking up the rest from reference TRBV14 and TRBJ1-1 gives the full variable domain: EAGVTQFPSHSVIEKGQTVTLRCDPISGHDNLYWYRRVMGKEIKFLLHFVKESKQDESGMPNNRFLAERTGGTYSTLKVQPAELEDSGVYFCASSQDGEGANTEAFFGQGTRLTVV.

The chain carries TRBV30 and TRBJ2-1; possible D gene TRBD2, 5 bases. CDR3 length: 12 amino acids. Germline V gives CDR1 GTSNPN, CDR2 SVGIG (reference sequence). Trimming left V 5 bases short and J 6 bases short, with 11 bases between. The CDR3 protein is CAWEPGSNEQFF. CDR3 DNA: TGTGCCTGGGAACCGGGGTCCAATGAGCAGTTCTTC.

The V gene is TRBV5-1, the J gene TRBJ2-2, with D tentatively TRBD2 (6 bases). The CDR3 contains 14 residues. Germline assignment: CDR1 SGHRS and CDR2 YFSETQ. Trimming removed 2 bases at V and 6 bases at J, with 11 bases between. The CDR3 DNA sequence: TGCGCCAGCAGCTTAGATTCTAGCGCCGGGGAGCTGTTTTTT. Protein product: CASSLDSSAGELFF. The full variable domain, its missing parts supplied by reference TRBV5-1 and TRBJ2-2, is KAGVTQTPRYLIKTRGQQVTLSCSPISGHRSVSWYQQTPGQGLQFLFEYFSETQRNKGNFPGRFSGRQFSNSRSEMNVSTLELGDSALYLCASSLDSSAGELFFGEGSRLTVL.

The chain has TRBV7-9 and TRBJ2-1, with a tentative D call TRBD1 (6 bases). This CDR3 is built from 14 residues. Trimming removed 8 bases from V and 3 bases from J, with 14 bases in between. From germline, CDR1 is SEHNR and CDR2 FQNEAQ (reference sequence). CDR3 sequence (DNA): TGTGCCAGCGGGACGGACAGAGGCTACAATGAGCAGTTCTTC. This sequence encodes CASGTDRGYNEQFF.

The chain carries TRBV14 and TRBJ2-6; unclear D gene. The V and J ends lost 1 base and 0 bases respectively, with 10 bases between them. There are 17 residues in the CDR3. Germline V CDR1 and CDR2: SGHDN, FVKESK. The CDR3 DNA reads TGTGCCAGCAGCCAAGGACATCTCCGCTCTGGGGCCAACGTCCTGACTTTC. Translation gives CASSQGHLRSGANVLTF.

This chain joins TRBV6-2 or TRBV6-3 and TRBJ2-6, with TRBD1 as a possible D gene (5 bases). Germline CDR1 and CDR2: MNHEY and SVGEGT. The CDR3 covers 16 residues. V was shortened by 0 bases and J by 1 base, with 7 bases between the two germline ends. CDR3 loop: CASSYSTVSGANVLTF. The DNA for the CDR3 is TGTGCCAGCAGTTACTCGACAGTGTCTGGGGCCAACGTCCTGACTTTC.

The rearrangement uses TRBV4-2 and TRBJ2-7; the match to TRBD2 covers 14 bases. The CDR3 loop spans 18 amino acids. Germline values: CDR1 LGHNA, CDR2 YNFKEQ. V lost 3 bases and J lost 0; bases outside the gene matches: 7. DNA of the CDR3: TGTGCCAGCAGCCAGACAGGACTAGCGGGGGGTAACTCCTACGAGCAGTACTTC. It encodes CASSQTGLAGGNSYEQYF.

The chain combines TRBV18 with TRBJ2-3, with TRBD2 matching over 10 bases. This CDR3 contains 17 residues. Germline-derived CDR1 and CDR2 are KGHSH and LQKENI. V was clipped by 3 bases and J by 2 bases; unmatched bases: 8. CDR3 region: CASSPSSGGVITDTQYF. The CDR3 nucleotides are TGTGCCAGCTCACCTTCTAGCGGGGGCGTAATCACAGATACGCAGTATTTT.

Worth noting for this clone: This same CDR3 is encoded by further DNA sequences in the sample. The CDR3 DNA reads TGTGCCAGCAGTCCAGGGGGCTCCTACAATGAGCAGTTCTTC. It translates to CASSPGGSYNEQFF. The chain carries TRBV11-3 and TRBJ2-1; 7 bases agree with TRBD1. This CDR3 has 14 amino acids. V lost 6 bases and J lost 0; bases outside the gene matches: 2. The germline V gene has CDR1 SGHNT and CDR2 YENEEA.

This sequence joins TRBV7-2 and TRBJ1-2; 7 nucleotides match TRBD1. This CDR3 contains 15 residues. V lost 4 bases, J lost 0 bases, and 5 bases stayed unmatched. CDR1 is SGHTA and CDR2 is FQGNSA in the germline V gene. CDR3 sequence: CASSSRDRANYGYTF. CDR3 sequence (DNA): TGTGCCAGCAGCTCCCGGGACAGAGCTAACTATGGCTACACCTTC.

The J gene is TRBJ2-2, the V gene TRBV3-1 (or the pseudogene TRBV3-2); D gene uncertain. From germline, CDR1 is LGHDT and CDR2 YNNKEL (reference sequence). The length of the CDR3 is 16 residues. Trimming removed 0 bases at V and 1 base at J, with 9 bases between. CDR3 in DNA: TGTGCCAGCAGCCAAGACCTCCTAGTGAACACCGGGGAGCTGTTTTTT. This gives the protein CASSQDLLVNTGELFF.

The chain is built from TRBV6-5 and TRBJ1-5; maybe TRBD1 (5 bases). The CDR3 loop spans 13 amino acids. The V gene lost 6 bases and the J gene lost 7 bases, with 13 bases spanning the gap. Germline CDR1 reads MNHEY; CDR2 reads SVGAGI. The CDR3 protein is CASSPARAQPQHF. The CDR3 DNA follows: TGTGCCAGCAGCCCCGCCAGGGCCCAGCCCCAGCATTTT.

V usage is TRBV14 and J usage is TRBJ2-3, with TRBD2 matching 15 bases. The ends lost 4 bases at V and 4 bases at J; junction bases unmatched: 9. This CDR3 has 18 residues. Germline V lookup: CDR1 SGHDN, CDR2 FVKESK. CDR3 amino acids: CASSLPGLAGGSADTQYF. The CDR3, as DNA: TGTGCCAGCAGCCTTCCGGGACTAGCGGGAGGATCCGCAGATACGCAGTATTTT. Drawing the rest from reference TRBV14 and TRBJ2-3, the complete variable domain is EAGVTQFPSHSVIEKGQTVTLRCDPISGHDNLYWYRRVMGKEIKFLLHFVKESKQDESGMPNNRFLAERTGGTYSTLKVQPAELEDSGVYFCASSLPGLAGGSADTQYFGPGTRLTVL.

Comments on this clone: Within the sample, other DNA sequences also encode this same CDR3. The genes are TRBV3-1 (or the pseudogene TRBV3-2) and TRBJ1-5, with 11 positions matching TRBD1. Germline V gene data show CDR1 as LGHDT and CDR2 as YNNKEL (reference sequence). The CDR3 has 15 amino acids. The J segment lost 3 bases and the V segment lost 3 bases, leaving 1 base of the junction unmatched. The CDR3 sequence: CASSQDRGLNQPQHF. CDR3 nucleotide sequence: TGTGCCAGCAGCCAGGACAGGGGGCTCAATCAGCCCCAGCATTTT.

The chain combines TRBV30 with TRBJ2-4; 9 bases align to TRBD1. The J segment lost 6 bases and the V segment lost 1 base, leaving 4 bases of the junction unmatched. The germline gives CDR1 GTSNPN, CDR2 SVGIG (reference sequence). This CDR3 comprises 14 residues. The CDR3 protein is CAWSAGTGINIQYF. The CDR3, as DNA: TGTGCCTGGAGTGCCGGGACAGGGATAAACATTCAGTACTTC. The whole variable domain, remainder taken from reference TRBV30 and TRBJ2-4, is SQTIHQWPATLVQPVGSPLSLECTVEGTSNPNLYWYRQAAGRGLQLLFYSVGIGQISSEVPQNLSASRPQDRQFILSSKKLLLSDSGFYLCAWSAGTGINIQYFGAGTRLSVL.

With respect to this clone: One end of the junction varies from germline; a read error may be responsible. The chain couples TRBV7-9 to TRBJ2-5; TRBD2 might be the D (5 bases). Germline CDR1 and CDR2: SEHNR and FQNEAQ (reference sequence). The CDR3 runs to 15 residues. CDR3 residues: CASSLARTRGETQYF. In nucleotides, the CDR3 is TGTGCCAGCAGCTTAGCCAGGACGCGTGGGGAGACGCAGTACTTC.